This TCR beta chain was recovered during a study of T cells after yellow fever vaccination. Study context: SMART-Seq v4 Ultra Low Input prepared libraries from low-cell fractions.

TCRdb passed the 5' RACE reads through MiXCR, listing each CDR3 protein once. The table lists around 250,000 distinct CDR3 sequences, around 7% of them singletons. This clonotype has ten or more counts. The CDR3 sequence is 9 residues long. The germline V gene has CDR1 DFQATT and CDR2 SNEGSKA (reference sequence). Trimming left V 3 bases short and J 9 bases short, with 3 bases between. The receptor's source is a man aged 30 to 45 who received the YFV17D yellow fever vaccine. This chain connects TRBV20-1 to TRBJ2-1; D not certain. The sequencing used CD4+ T cells sorted from PBMCs, collected 15 days after the yellow fever booster vaccination. CDR3 in DNA: TGCAGTGCTAGTTTTGAGCAGTTCTTC. Amino acids: CSASFEQFF.